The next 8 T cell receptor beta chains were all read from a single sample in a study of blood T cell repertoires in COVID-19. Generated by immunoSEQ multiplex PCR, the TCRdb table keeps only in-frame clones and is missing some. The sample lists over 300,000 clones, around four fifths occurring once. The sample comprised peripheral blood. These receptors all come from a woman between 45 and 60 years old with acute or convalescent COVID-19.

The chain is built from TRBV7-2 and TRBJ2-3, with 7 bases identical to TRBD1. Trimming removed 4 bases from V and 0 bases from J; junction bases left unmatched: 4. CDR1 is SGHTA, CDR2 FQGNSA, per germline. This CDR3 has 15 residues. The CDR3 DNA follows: TGTGCCAGCAGCTCGGACAGGCCGAGCACAGATACGCAGTATTTT. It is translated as CASSSDRPSTDTQYF.

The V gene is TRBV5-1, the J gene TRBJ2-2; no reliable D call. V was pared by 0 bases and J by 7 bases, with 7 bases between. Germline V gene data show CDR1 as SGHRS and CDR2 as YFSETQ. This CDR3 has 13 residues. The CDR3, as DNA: TGCGCCAGCAGCTTGGGCCCGGGCGGGGAGCTGTTTTTT. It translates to CASSLGPGGELFF.

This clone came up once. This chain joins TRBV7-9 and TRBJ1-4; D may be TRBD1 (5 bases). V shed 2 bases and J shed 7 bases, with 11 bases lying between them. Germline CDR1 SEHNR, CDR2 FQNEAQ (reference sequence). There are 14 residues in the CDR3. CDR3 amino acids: CASSLFERGEKLFF. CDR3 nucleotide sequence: TGTGCCAGCAGCTTATTTGAAAGGGGTGAAAAACTGTTTTTT.

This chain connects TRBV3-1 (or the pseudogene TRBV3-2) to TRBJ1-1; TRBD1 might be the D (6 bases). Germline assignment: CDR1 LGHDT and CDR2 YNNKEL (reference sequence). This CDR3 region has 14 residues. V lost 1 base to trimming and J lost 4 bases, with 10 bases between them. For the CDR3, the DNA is TGTGCCAGCAGCCAAGCAGGGGTCGGCACTGAAGCTTTCTTT. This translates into CASSQAGVGTEAFF.

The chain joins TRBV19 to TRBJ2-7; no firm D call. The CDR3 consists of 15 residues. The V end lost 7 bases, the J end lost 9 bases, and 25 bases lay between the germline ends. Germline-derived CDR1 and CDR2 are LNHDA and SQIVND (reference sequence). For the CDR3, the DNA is TGTGCCAGTATCCCCCCTTTCGTCCAACTTCCAGGGCAGTACGTC. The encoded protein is CASIPPFVQLPGQYV.

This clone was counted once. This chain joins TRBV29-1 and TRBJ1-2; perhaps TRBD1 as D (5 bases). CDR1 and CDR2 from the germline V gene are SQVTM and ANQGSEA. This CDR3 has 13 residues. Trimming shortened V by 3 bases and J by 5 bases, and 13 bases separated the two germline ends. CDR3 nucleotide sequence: TGCAGCGTTGACACAGGTGCGGATTATGGCTACACCTTC. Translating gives CSVDTGADYGYTF.

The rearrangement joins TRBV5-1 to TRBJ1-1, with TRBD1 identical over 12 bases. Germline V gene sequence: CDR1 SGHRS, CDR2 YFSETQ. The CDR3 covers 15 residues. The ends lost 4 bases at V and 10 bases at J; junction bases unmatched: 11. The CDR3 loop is CASSPPGDRGQGAFF. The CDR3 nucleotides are TGCGCCAGCAGCCCCCCCGGGGACAGGGGGCAGGGAGCTTTCTTT. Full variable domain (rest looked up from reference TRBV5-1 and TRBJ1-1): KAGVTQTPRYLIKTRGQQVTLSCSPISGHRSVSWYQQTPGQGLQFLFEYFSETQRNKGNFPGRFSGRQFSNSRSEMNVSTLELGDSALYLCASSPPGDRGQGAFFGQGTRLTVV.

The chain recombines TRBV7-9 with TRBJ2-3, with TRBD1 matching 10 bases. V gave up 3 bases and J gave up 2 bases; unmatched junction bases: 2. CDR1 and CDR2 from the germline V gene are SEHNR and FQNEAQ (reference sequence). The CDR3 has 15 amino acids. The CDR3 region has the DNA TGTGCCAGCAGCTTGGACAGGGGGTACACAGATACGCAGTATTTT. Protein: CASSLDRGYTDTQYF.